This passage covers 15 T cell receptor beta chains from one sample sequenced in a study of blood T cell repertoires in COVID-19. TCRdb keeps only in-frame clones here, not all; method: immunoSEQ multiplex PCR. Seen here are almost 200,000 clones, about nine tenths observed once, and the top ten hold roughly 0.78%. Sequenced sample: peripheral blood. All receptors come from a woman in her seventies with acute or convalescent COVID-19.

The rearrangement joins TRBV29-1 to TRBJ2-1; TRBD2 aligns across 9 bases. Germline V gene sequence: CDR1 SQVTM, CDR2 ANQGSEA. The CDR3 has 15 residues. V dropped 4 bases and J dropped 7; count of bases not matched to a gene: 11. CDR3 protein: CSVARLAAGWNEQFF. The CDR3 DNA is TGCAGCGTTGCTCGACTAGCGGCCGGATGGAATGAGCAGTTCTTC.

The chain has TRBV27 and TRBJ2-7, with TRBD1 matching over 8 bases. This CDR3 is 14 amino acids long. The V and J ends lost 5 bases and 2 bases, in that order; junction bases with no gene match: 5. Per the germline V gene, CDR1 is MNHEY and CDR2 is SMNVEV (reference sequence). CDR3 bases: TGTGCCAGCAGTGCAGGGGGCAATCCCTACGAGCAGTACTTC. It specifies CASSAGGNPYEQYF.

This chain joins TRBV6-4 and TRBJ2-7; TRBD2 matches at 10 bases. V lost 0 bases to trimming and J lost 0 bases; unmatched junction nucleotides: 8. Germline V gene data show CDR1 as MRHNA and CDR2 as SNTAGT. This CDR3 comprises 18 residues. In DNA, the CDR3 is TGTGCCAGCAGTGACTCGGTGCTAGCGGGAGACAGCTCCTACGAGCAGTACTTC. Translated, it gives CASSDSVLAGDSSYEQYF.

This clone has just one count. The chain combines TRBV15 with TRBJ1-1; perhaps TRBD1 as D (5 bases). Trimming stripped 1 base from V and 8 bases from J, with 8 bases between. Germline CDR1 LNHNV, CDR2 YYDKDF (reference sequence). The CDR3 totals 12 residues. In nucleotides, the CDR3 is TGTGCCACCAGCAGAGTTCCAGGGGAAGCTTTCTTT. Protein: CATSRVPGEAFF.

The CDR3 is CASSRERGGTEAFF. The DNA for the CDR3 is TGTGCCAGCTCACGCGAAAGGGGGGGCACTGAAGCTTTCTTT. J is TRBJ1-1 and V is TRBV18, with D possibly matching TRBD1 (6 bases). CDR1 KGHSH and CDR2 LQKENI come from the germline V gene. V dropped 4 bases and J dropped 4 bases, with 13 bases sitting between them. The CDR3 spans 14 residues.

The chain links TRBV27 to TRBJ1-2, with 9 bases that match TRBD1. The germline CDR1 and CDR2 sequences are MNHEY and SMNVEV (reference sequence). This CDR3 has 12 amino acids. Germline trimming cut 6 bases from V and 11 bases from J; bases unmatched to any gene: 7. In DNA, the CDR3 is TGTGCCAGCAGGACGGGACAGGGAGGATACACCTTC. Translation gives CASRTGQGGYTF.

The chain combines TRBV12-3 or TRBV12-4 with TRBJ1-2; D is undetermined. The CDR3 covers 13 residues. V was clipped by 2 bases and J by 7 bases, with 11 bases between them. The CDR3 is CASSLRQEVGYTF. The CDR3 DNA sequence: TGTGCCAGCAGTTTACGGCAGGAGGTTGGCTACACCTTC.

The chain couples TRBV29-1 to TRBJ1-2; 8 positions match TRBD1. Looked up from germline, CDR1 is SQVTM and CDR2 is ANQGSEA. This CDR3 is built from 15 residues. The ends lost 5 bases at V and 8 bases at J; junction bases unmatched: 16. The CDR3 nucleotides are TGCAGCGTTCCCGGCCGAATGGACAGGGAGGGAGGCTACACCTTC. Translated: CSVPGRMDREGGYTF.

This clone appeared once. V is TRBV5-1 and J is TRBJ1-2, with D tentatively TRBD1 (6 bases). V was pared by 4 bases and J by 7 bases, with 14 bases between. The CDR3 consists of 13 residues. The germline V gene has CDR1 SGHRS and CDR2 YFSETQ. The DNA of the CDR3 is TGCGCCAGCAGCCCCGGGGTGGGGGCTGGCTACACCTTC. It codes for CASSPGVGAGYTF. Supplemented by reference TRBV5-1 and TRBJ1-2, the full variable domain reads KAGVTQTPRYLIKTRGQQVTLSCSPISGHRSVSWYQQTPGQGLQFLFEYFSETQRNKGNFPGRFSGRQFSNSRSEMNVSTLELGDSALYLCASSPGVGAGYTFGSGTRLTVV.

As to this clone: The junction and the germline gene differ at one end; a read error may be behind it. The chain joins TRBV5-1 to TRBJ1-2; 10 bases agree with TRBD1. Germline V gene sequence: CDR1 SGHRS, CDR2 YFSETQ. This CDR3 is 13 amino acids long. CDR3 residues: CASTLTGGRGYTF. CDR3 bases: TGCGCCAGCACCTTGACAGGGGGCCGGGGCTACACCTTC.

This chain joins TRBV19 and TRBJ1-3, with 7 nucleotides matching TRBD1. This CDR3 is built from 12 residues. V gave up 5 bases and J gave up 10 bases; unmatched junction bases: 5. Germline CDR1 and CDR2: LNHDA and SQIVND (reference sequence). The CDR3 DNA reads as TGTGCCAGTAGTGCCCGACAGGGAACCATATATTTT. Amino acids: CASSARQGTIYF.

Concerning this clone itself: The identical CDR3 is also encoded by other nucleotide sequences in the sample. The CDR3 loop reads CASSYEGVVGSPLHF. For the CDR3, the DNA is TGTGCCAGCAGTTACGAGGGGGTGGTAGGGTCGCCCCTCCACTTT. The chain has TRBV6-5 and TRBJ1-6; D might be TRBD1 (6 bases). This CDR3 has 15 residues. Trimming cost V 2 bases and J 13 bases, with 18 bases left between them. CDR1 MNHEY and CDR2 SVGAGI come from the germline V gene.

The chain uses TRBV24-1 and TRBJ2-1; D may be TRBD2 (6 bases). Germline-derived CDR1 and CDR2 are KGHDR and SFDVKD. V dropped 4 bases and J dropped 8 bases, with 20 bases sitting between them. This CDR3 spans 16 amino acids. CDR3: CATSDPPAGSEDEQFF. The CDR3 DNA follows: TGTGCCACCAGTGACCCGCCTGCGGGATCCGAGGATGAGCAGTTCTTC.

The V gene is TRBV5-8, the J gene TRBJ2-7; tentative D call: TRBD1 (6 bases). The CDR3 contains 15 residues. Germline CDR1 reads SGHTS; CDR2 reads YDEGEE. V lost 0 bases and J lost 6, with 16 bases in between. The CDR3 DNA follows: TGTGCCAGCAGCTTGGGTAATAGGGACACTGGCGAGCAGTACTTC. Translating it yields CASSLGNRDTGEQYF.

The rearrangement joins TRBV18 to TRBJ2-7; 7 bases agree with TRBD1. Germline V gene sequence: CDR1 KGHSH, CDR2 LQKENI. The length of the CDR3 is 16 residues. V shed 3 bases and J 5 bases; nucleotides not matched to a gene: 13. The chain's CDR3 is CASSPQQGAGGDEQYF. The CDR3 region has the DNA TGTGCCAGCTCACCTCAACAGGGCGCAGGGGGAGACGAGCAGTACTTC.